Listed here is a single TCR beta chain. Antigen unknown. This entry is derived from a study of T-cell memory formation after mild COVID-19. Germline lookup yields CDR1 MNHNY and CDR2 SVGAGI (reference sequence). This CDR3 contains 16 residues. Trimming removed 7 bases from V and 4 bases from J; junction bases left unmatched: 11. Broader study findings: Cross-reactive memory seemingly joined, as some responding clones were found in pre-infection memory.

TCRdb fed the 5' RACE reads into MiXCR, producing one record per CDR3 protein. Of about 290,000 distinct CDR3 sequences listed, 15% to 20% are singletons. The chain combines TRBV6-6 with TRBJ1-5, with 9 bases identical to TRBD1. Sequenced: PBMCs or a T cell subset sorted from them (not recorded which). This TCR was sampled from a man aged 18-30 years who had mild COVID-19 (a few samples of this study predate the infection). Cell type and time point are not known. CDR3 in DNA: TGTGCCAGCACCGACAGGACAGGGGTTCGTAATCAGCCCCAGCATTTT. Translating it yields CASTDRTGVRNQPQHF.